The rows below give T cell receptor beta chains drawn from one sample of a study of cytomegalovirus exposure and HLA in healthy donors. TCRdb's copy holds only in-frame clones and misses some; the assay was immunoSEQ multiplex PCR. Of 140,000 or so clones in the sample, roughly 92% were seen once. Sequencing used PBMCs. The receptors were gathered from a man younger than 30 in good health and CMV-seronegative. Both conserved end residues are part of each CDR3. D genes are given only for firm matches. Only some rows state a clone size, as once, few, many or a class for expanded clones.

CDR3 protein,CDR3 DNA,D gene,V gene,clone size,J gene
CASSIETGGWNQPQHF,TGTGCCAGTAGTATCGAAACAGGTGGATGGAATCAGCCCCAGCATTTT,NA,TRBV19,NA,TRBJ1-5
CASNEGAGGQPQHF,TGTGCCAGCAACGAGGGGGCAGGGGGTCAGCCCCAGCATTTT,TRBD1,TRBV2,NA,TRBJ1-5
CASSSRTGPYEQYF,TGTGCCAGCAGTTCAAGGACAGGGCCCTACGAGCAGTACTTC,TRBD1,TRBV25-1,NA,TRBJ2-7
CASSETSRSQETQYF,TGCGCCAGCAGTGAGACGTCGCGGTCTCAAGAGACCCAGTACTTC,NA,TRBV10-2,NA,TRBJ2-5
CASSLMGAVAGNTIYF,TGTGCCAGCAGCTTAATGGGGGCGGTGGCTGGAAACACCATATATTTT,NA,TRBV7-9,NA,TRBJ1-3
CASSPYRGMNTGELFF,TGTGCCAGCAGCCCATACAGGGGAATGAACACCGGGGAGCTGTTTTTT,TRBD1,TRBV14,NA,TRBJ2-2
CASSLRGSRGLNEQFF,TGTGCCAGCAGCTTACGGGGGTCCAGGGGGCTCAATGAGCAGTTCTTC,TRBD1,TRBV7-2,NA,TRBJ2-1
CASSPTESEAFF,TGTGCCAGCTCACCTACAGAGTCTGAAGCTTTCTTT,NA,TRBV18,NA,TRBJ1-1
CASSYSPQGADYGYTF,TGTGCCAGCAGTTACTCACCGCAGGGGGCGGACTATGGCTACACCTTC,TRBD1,TRBV6-5,NA,TRBJ1-2
CASSQRENTEAFF,TGCGCCAGCAGCCAGCGGGAGAACACTGAAGCTTTCTTT,NA,TRBV5-1,few,TRBJ1-1
CASIDGLAGAREQYF,TGTGCCAGCATCGACGGGCTAGCGGGGGCTCGGGAGCAGTACTTC,TRBD2,TRBV5-4,NA,TRBJ2-7
CASSHPGGGGPDNEQFF,TGCGCCAGCAGCCATCCCGGGGGGGGAGGGCCGGACAATGAGCAGTTCTTC,TRBD2,TRBV4-3,NA,TRBJ2-1
CASSNLDRTFYGYTF,TGTGCCAGCAGTAACTTGGACAGGACCTTCTATGGCTACACCTTC,TRBD1,TRBV28,NA,TRBJ1-2
CASSLDLGLLPSEYGGELFF,TGTGCCAGCAGCTTAGATCTAGGACTCCTCCCCTCGGAATACGGCGGGGAGCTGTTTTTT,NA,TRBV11-3,NA,TRBJ2-2
CAISFPIGGAQSSYNEQFF,TGTGCCATCAGCTTTCCAATCGGGGGGGCCCAGAGCTCCTACAATGAGCAGTTCTTC,TRBD2,TRBV10-3,once,TRBJ2-1
CASSPTQGALTYGYTF,TGTGCCAGCAGCCCAACGCAGGGGGCTTTAACCTATGGCTACACCTTC,TRBD1,TRBV7-9,NA,TRBJ1-2
CAWSVQGPPEAFF,TGTGCCTGGAGTGTACAGGGGCCACCCGAAGCTTTCTTT,TRBD1,TRBV30,NA,TRBJ1-1
CASSRQRTGENGYTF,TGTGCCAGCAGTAGACAACGGACAGGGGAGAATGGCTACACCTTC,TRBD1,TRBV2,NA,TRBJ1-2
CASSRGKPSTDTQYF,TGTGCCAGCAGCCGGGGGAAGCCGTCCACAGATACGCAGTATTTT,NA,TRBV9,NA,TRBJ2-3
CASSLETGQSSYEQYF,TGTGCCAGCAGCTTAGAAACGGGACAGAGCTCCTACGAGCAGTACTTC,TRBD1,TRBV7-8,NA,TRBJ2-7
CASSLGTSGSDEQFF,TGTGCCAGCAGTTTAGGGACTAGCGGGAGCGATGAGCAGTTCTTC,TRBD2,TRBV6-5,NA,TRBJ2-1
CAIIKGPGQGANGYTF,TGTGCCATCATAAAGGGGCCGGGACAGGGGGCTAATGGCTACACCTTC,TRBD1,TRBV10-3,NA,TRBJ1-2
CASSNRPTGGWRTQYF,TGTGCCAGCAGCAACCGACCGACAGGGGGGTGGCGGACCCAGTACTTC,TRBD1,TRBV7-2,NA,TRBJ2-5
CASSVVVSDTQYF,TGTGCCAGCAGCGTTGTAGTGTCTGATACGCAGTATTTT,NA,TRBV9,NA,TRBJ2-3
CASSMDRVNSPLHF,TGTGCCAGCAGTATGGACAGGGTAAATTCACCCCTCCACTTT,TRBD1,TRBV27,few,TRBJ1-6
CASSEGAGNGYTF,TGTGCCAGCAGTGAAGGGGCTGGGAATGGCTACACCTTC,NA,TRBV7-9,few,TRBJ1-2
CASSPGTSGGAWGTQYF,TGTGCCAGCAGCCCAGGGACTAGCGGGGGTGCCTGGGGGACCCAGTACTTC,TRBD2,TRBV11-2,NA,TRBJ2-5
CASSVATGLAGDEQFF,TGTGCCAGCAGCGTAGCTACCGGGCTAGCGGGAGATGAGCAGTTCTTC,TRBD2,TRBV9,NA,TRBJ2-1
CASSVLAGGSFPGNTIYF,TGTGCCAGCAGCGTACTGGCAGGGGGAAGTTTCCCTGGAAACACCATATATTTT,TRBD1,TRBV9,NA,TRBJ1-3
CAWRRVSGRNNYNEQFF,TGTGCCTGGAGGAGGGTTAGCGGGAGGAACAACTACAATGAGCAGTTCTTC,TRBD2,TRBV30,NA,TRBJ2-1
CASQLQGSRETQYF,TGTGCCAGCCAACTCCAGGGGAGTCGGGAGACCCAGTACTTC,NA,TRBV28,NA,TRBJ2-5
CASNLGQYPHQPQHF,TGTGCCAGCAATTTGGGCCAATACCCCCATCAGCCCCAGCATTTT,NA,TRBV6-1,NA,TRBJ1-5
CASSLGSAGELFF,TGCGCCAGCAGCTTGGGATCGGCCGGGGAGCTGTTTTTT,NA,TRBV5-1,NA,TRBJ2-2
CASSLSGGYNEQFF,TGTGCCAGCAGCTTAAGCGGGGGGTACAATGAGCAGTTCTTC,TRBD2,TRBV7-3,NA,TRBJ2-1
CASSLKGPGYGYTF,TGTGCCAGCAGTTTGAAGGGGCCCGGGTATGGCTACACCTTC,NA,TRBV27,NA,TRBJ1-2
CASSSGQGTYNEQFF,TGCGCCAGCAGCTCCGGACAGGGAACCTACAATGAGCAGTTCTTC,TRBD1,TRBV5-1,NA,TRBJ2-1
CASSSRTGAGDTQYF,TGTGCCAGCAGTAGCAGGACAGGCGCCGGAGATACGCAGTATTTT,TRBD1,TRBV27,NA,TRBJ2-3
CASSIQGTGYGYTF,TGTGCCAGTAGTATTCAGGGGACCGGCTATGGCTACACCTTC,NA,TRBV19,NA,TRBJ1-2
CASRDDRGIYEQYF,TGTGCCAGCAGAGATGACAGGGGAATCTACGAGCAGTACTTC,TRBD1,TRBV6-5,once,TRBJ2-7
CASSQDPVGTSGRQETQYF,TGCGCCAGCAGCCAAGATCCTGTAGGGACTAGCGGGAGACAAGAGACCCAGTACTTC,TRBD2,TRBV4-3,NA,TRBJ2-5
CASSLEGLGEQYF,TGTGCCAGCAGCTTAGAGGGACTCGGAGAGCAGTACTTC,NA,TRBV7-8,NA,TRBJ2-7
CAWFGTAYEQYF,TGTGCCTGGTTCGGGACAGCCTACGAGCAGTACTTC,TRBD1,TRBV30,NA,TRBJ2-7
CASKEALNTEAFF,TGTGCCAGCAAGGAGGCACTGAACACTGAAGCTTTCTTT,NA,TRBV6-1,NA,TRBJ1-1
CASSFQGQHNQPQHF,TGTGCCAGCAGTTTCCAGGGACAGCACAATCAGCCCCAGCATTTT,TRBD1,TRBV27,NA,TRBJ1-5
CASSALAGGGELFF,TGTGCCAGCAGCGCACTAGCGGGAGGCGGGGAGCTGTTTTTT,TRBD2,TRBV9,NA,TRBJ2-2
CASSFRGAVTGELFF,TGTGCCAGCAGCTTCCGGGGGGCGGTGACCGGGGAGCTGTTTTTT,NA,TRBV5-4,NA,TRBJ2-2
CASSPRSGDLNEQFF,TGTGCCAGCAGCCCGAGGAGCGGGGACCTCAATGAGCAGTTCTTC,TRBD2,TRBV25-1,NA,TRBJ2-1
CASRPIAGGLNEQFF,TGCGCCAGCAGACCCATAGCGGGGGGGCTCAATGAGCAGTTCTTC,TRBD2,TRBV5-1,NA,TRBJ2-1
CASSIYSTYTEAFF,TGTGCCAGTAGTATATACAGCACCTACACTGAAGCTTTCTTT,NA,TRBV19,NA,TRBJ1-1
CASSVAGASGFTDTQYF,TGTGCCAGCAGCGTAGCGGGGGCTAGCGGCTTCACAGATACGCAGTATTTT,NA,TRBV9,NA,TRBJ2-3
CASSLDGNRGETQYF,TGTGCCAGCAGCTTAGATGGGAACAGGGGGGAGACCCAGTACTTC,TRBD1,TRBV7-2,NA,TRBJ2-5
CASSIVREVNEKLFF,TGTGCCAGTAGTATAGTCCGGGAAGTTAATGAAAAACTGTTTTTT,NA,TRBV19,NA,TRBJ1-4
CASSVEGQPNEKLFF,TGTGCCAGCAGCGTAGAGGGACAGCCAAATGAAAAACTGTTTTTT,TRBD1,TRBV9,NA,TRBJ1-4
CASSFAGDGNTIYF,TGTGCCAGCAGCTTCGCAGGGGACGGAAACACCATATATTTT,NA,TRBV11-3,NA,TRBJ1-3
CASSVRAGGTRETQYF,TGTGCCAGCAGCGTGCGGGCAGGGGGGACCAGAGAGACCCAGTACTTC,NA,TRBV9,once,TRBJ2-5
CASSLARDSSYNEQFF,TGCGCCAGCAGCTTGGCCAGAGACAGTTCCTACAATGAGCAGTTCTTC,NA,TRBV5-1,NA,TRBJ2-1